These 13 T cell receptor beta chains came from one sample sequenced in a study of response to subunit inactivated influenza vaccine. TCRdb processed the RT-PCR reads anew with MiXCR; each CDR3 protein has one entry. Of 400,000 to 550,000 distinct CDR3 sequences detected, 25% appear once; the ten largest clones hold under 2.5%. Sequenced here: CD4+ T cells sorted from PBMCs, sampled about 5 days after vaccination. Source of these receptors: a man aged 45-65 years who received an inactivated influenza vaccine.

The J gene is TRBJ2-6, the V gene TRBV7-2; possibly TRBD1 for D (6 bases). Germline-derived CDR1 and CDR2 are SGHTA and FQGNSA. CDR3 length equals 22 residues. The germline V and J ends were trimmed by 5 bases and 0 bases, with 29 bases remaining between them. The CDR3 sequence: CASSGFPEAWGQSLSGANVLTF. CDR3 coding DNA: TGTGCCAGCAGCGGCTTTCCCGAGGCTTGGGGACAATCCCTCTCTGGGGCCAACGTCCTGACTTTC. Variable domain in full (rest from reference TRBV7-2 and TRBJ2-6): GAGVSQSPSNKVTEKGKDVELRCDPISGHTALYWYRQSLGQGLEFLIYFQGNSAPDKSGLPSDRFSAERTGGSVSTLTIQRTQQEDSAVYLCASSGFPEAWGQSLSGANVLTFGAGSRLTVL.

This clonotype was detected ten times or more. The chain uses TRBV20-1 and TRBJ1-5; no definite D call. Trimming cost V 6 bases and J 3 bases, with 12 bases left between them. The germline gives CDR1 DFQATT, CDR2 SNEGSKA (reference sequence). The CDR3 spans 13 residues. CDR3 sequence: CSAQKMINQPQHF. The CDR3 DNA sequence: TGCAGTGCGCAAAAGATGATCAATCAGCCCCAGCATTTT.

The chain couples TRBV3-1 to TRBJ1-3; the D is unclear. This CDR3 contains 14 residues. V shed 5 bases and J shed 0 bases, with 8 bases lying between them. Germline V gene data show CDR1 as LGHDT and CDR2 as YNNKEL (reference sequence). The CDR3: CASSGSSSGNTIYF. The CDR3 region has the DNA TGTGCCAGCAGCGGCTCTAGCTCTGGAAACACCATATATTTT.

V gene TRBV5-1 combines with J gene TRBJ2-2; 7 nucleotides agree with TRBD2. CDR3 length: 15 amino acids. CDR1 and CDR2 (germline): SGHRS, YFSETQ. With V trimmed by 4 bases and J by 15 bases, 18 bases remained unmatched. CDR3 coding DNA: TGCGCCAGCAGCCCTGGGACTGGCGGGAGTATCAGTATGTTTTTT. Its translation: CASSPGTGGSISMFF.

In its sample, this clonotype was seen a few times. The chain carries TRBV3-1 and TRBJ2-4; D call uncertain. Germline loops: CDR1 LGHDT, CDR2 YNNKEL (reference sequence). The CDR3 spans 15 residues. V shed 1 base and J shed 0 bases, with 7 bases lying between them. CDR3 in DNA: TGTGCCAGCAGCCAAGGGGAAGTAGCCAAAAACATTCAGTACTTC. This sequence encodes CASSQGEVAKNIQYF.

The chain carries TRBV6-5 and TRBJ2-1; TRBD2 aligns across 10 bases. Germline V lookup: CDR1 MNHEY, CDR2 SVGAGI. The CDR3 totals 18 residues. The V segment lost 2 bases and the J segment 9 bases; nucleotides outside the gene matches: 16. The DNA of the CDR3 is TGTGCCAGCAGTTACCGGCTAGCGGGAGCTAACCTACGAGGTGAGCAGTTCTTC. It encodes CASSYRLAGANLRGEQFF.

The V and J genes are TRBV10-3 and TRBJ1-5; 10 bases fit TRBD1. Germline CDR1 is ENHRY and CDR2 is SYGVKD. The CDR3 is 15 amino acids. V was pared by 3 bases and J by 7 bases, with 6 bases of the junction left unmatched. The CDR3 spells CAISDGTGVYQPQHF. The CDR3 DNA sequence: TGTGCCATCAGTGACGGGACAGGGGTTTACCAGCCCCAGCATTTT.

The chain joins TRBV5-1 to TRBJ2-5, with 7 bases identical to TRBD1. After removal of 4 bases from V and 5 bases from J, the junction contained 11 bases not matched to a gene. Per germline, CDR1 SGHRS and CDR2 YFSETQ. This CDR3 region has 15 residues. The CDR3 spells CASSEASTGTETQYF. CDR3 DNA sequence: TGCGCCAGCAGCGAAGCCTCGACAGGGACGGAGACCCAGTACTTC.

The chain has TRBV2 and TRBJ1-1, with D perhaps matching TRBD1 (5 bases). Germline values: CDR1 SNHLY, CDR2 FYNNEI. This CDR3 comprises 12 residues. V was clipped by 3 bases and J by 11 bases, with 13 bases between them. DNA of the CDR3: TGTGCCAGCAGTGAGTTAGAAAAGGGGGCTTTCTTT. This encodes CASSELEKGAFF.

The chain has TRBV18 and TRBJ2-7; 11 nucleotides match TRBD2. The CDR3 is 15 residues long. Germline V lookup: CDR1 KGHSH, CDR2 LQKENI. V lost 6 bases to trimming and J lost 0 bases; unmatched junction nucleotides: 4. CDR3 region: CASSTTSGSSYEQYF. CDR3 nucleotides: TGTGCCAGCTCTACTACTAGCGGGAGCTCCTACGAGCAGTACTTC. The full variable domain, completed using reference TRBV18 and TRBJ2-7, is NAGVMQNPRHLVRRRGQEARLRCSPMKGHSHVYWYRQLPEEGLKFMVYLQKENIIDESGMPKERFSAEFPKEGPSILRIQQVVRGDSAAYFCASSTTSGSSYEQYFGPGTRLTVT.

This clonotype was seen more than once but under ten times. This sequence joins TRBV20-1 and TRBJ2-3, with D unresolved. The germline V and J ends were trimmed by 5 bases and 2 bases, with 8 bases remaining between them. The V gene's germline CDR1 is DFQATT and CDR2 SNEGSKA (reference sequence). CDR3 length equals 12 residues. This CDR3 reads CSAVPNTDTQYF. Here the CDR3 DNA reads TGCAGTGCTGTCCCCAACACAGATACGCAGTATTTT.

This chain joins TRBV6-5 and TRBJ1-2, with D unresolved. The CDR3 consists of 15 residues. Germline V CDR1 and CDR2: MNHEY, SVGAGI. V gave up 2 bases and J gave up 0 bases, with 10 bases separating them. The CDR3 here is CASSYAHEPNYGYTF. CDR3 DNA: TGTGCCAGCAGTTACGCACATGAACCTAACTATGGCTACACCTTC.

This clonotype was seen a handful of times. This chain connects TRBV5-1 to TRBJ2-1; D call uncertain. Trimming took 0 bases from V and 1 from J, leaving 11 bases between them. Germline V gene data show CDR1 as SGHRS and CDR2 as YFSETQ. This CDR3 region has 16 residues. The CDR3 DNA is TGCGCCAGCAGCTTGGTCCCGGAGAAGTCCTACAATGAGCAGTTCTTC. It yields the protein CASSLVPEKSYNEQFF.